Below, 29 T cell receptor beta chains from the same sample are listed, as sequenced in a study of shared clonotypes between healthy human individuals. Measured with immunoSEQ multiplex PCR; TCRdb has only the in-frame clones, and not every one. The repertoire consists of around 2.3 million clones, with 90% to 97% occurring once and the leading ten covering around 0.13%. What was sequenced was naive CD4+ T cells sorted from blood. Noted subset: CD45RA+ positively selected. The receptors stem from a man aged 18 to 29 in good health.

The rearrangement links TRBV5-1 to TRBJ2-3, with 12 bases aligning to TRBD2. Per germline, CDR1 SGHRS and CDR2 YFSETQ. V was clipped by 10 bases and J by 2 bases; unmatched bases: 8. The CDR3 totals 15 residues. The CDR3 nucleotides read TGCGCCGTGAGGACTAGCGGGGCACCCACAGATACGCAGTATTTT. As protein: CAVRTSGAPTDTQYF.

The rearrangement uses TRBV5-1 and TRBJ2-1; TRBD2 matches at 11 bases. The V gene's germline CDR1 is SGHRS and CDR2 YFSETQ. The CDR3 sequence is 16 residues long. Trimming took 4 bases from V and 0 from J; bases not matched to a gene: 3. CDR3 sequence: CASSTSGSYSYNEQFF. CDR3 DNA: TGCGCCAGCAGCACTAGCGGGAGCTACTCCTACAATGAGCAGTTCTTC.

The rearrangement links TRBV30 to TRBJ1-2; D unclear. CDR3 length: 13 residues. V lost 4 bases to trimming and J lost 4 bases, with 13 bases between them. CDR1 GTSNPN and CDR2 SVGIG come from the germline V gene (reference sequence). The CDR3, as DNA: TGTGCCTGGACACGAGACTCGTTCTATGGCTACACCTTC. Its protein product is CAWTRDSFYGYTF.

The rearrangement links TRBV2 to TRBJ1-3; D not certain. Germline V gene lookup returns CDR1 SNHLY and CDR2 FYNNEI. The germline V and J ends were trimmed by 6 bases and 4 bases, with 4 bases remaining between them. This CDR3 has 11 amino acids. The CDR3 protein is CASSQGNTIYF. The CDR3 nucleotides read TGTGCCAGCAGCCAAGGAAACACCATATATTTT.

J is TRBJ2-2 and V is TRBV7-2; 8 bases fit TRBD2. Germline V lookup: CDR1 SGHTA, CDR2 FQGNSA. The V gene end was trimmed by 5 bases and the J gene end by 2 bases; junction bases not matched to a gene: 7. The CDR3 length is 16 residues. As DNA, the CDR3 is TGTGCCAGCAGCGGGGTTAGCGGGGTAAACACCGGGGAGCTGTTTTTT. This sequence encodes CASSGVSGVNTGELFF. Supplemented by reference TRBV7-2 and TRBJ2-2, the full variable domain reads GAGVSQSPSNKVTEKGKDVELRCDPISGHTALYWYRQSLGQGLEFLIYFQGNSAPDKSGLPSDRFSAERTGGSVSTLTIQRTQQEDSAVYLCASSGVSGVNTGELFFGEGSRLTVL.

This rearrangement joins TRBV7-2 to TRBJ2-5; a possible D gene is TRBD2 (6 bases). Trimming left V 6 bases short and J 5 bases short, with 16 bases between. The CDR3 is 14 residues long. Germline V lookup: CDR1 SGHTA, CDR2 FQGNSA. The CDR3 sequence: CASSSGGAGETQYF. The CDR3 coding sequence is TGTGCCAGCAGTTCAGGCGGGGCGGGGGAGACCCAGTACTTC. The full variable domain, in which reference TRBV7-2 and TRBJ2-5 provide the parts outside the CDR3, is GAGVSQSPSNKVTEKGKDVELRCDPISGHTALYWYRQSLGQGLEFLIYFQGNSAPDKSGLPSDRFSAERTGGSVSTLTIQRTQQEDSAVYLCASSSGGAGETQYFGPGTRLLVL.

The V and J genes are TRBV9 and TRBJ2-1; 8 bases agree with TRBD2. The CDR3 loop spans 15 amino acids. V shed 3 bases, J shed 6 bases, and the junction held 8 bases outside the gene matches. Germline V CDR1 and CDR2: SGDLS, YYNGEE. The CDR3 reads CASSASGTSSNEQFF. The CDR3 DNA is TGTGCCAGCAGCGCCTCCGGGACTAGTTCCAATGAGCAGTTCTTC.

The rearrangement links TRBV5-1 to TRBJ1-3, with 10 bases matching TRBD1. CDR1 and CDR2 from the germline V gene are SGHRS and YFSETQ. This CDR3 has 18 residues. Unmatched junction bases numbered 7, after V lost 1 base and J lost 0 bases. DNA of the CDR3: TGCGCCAGCAGCTTGAGTCCGGGACAGGGGCTCTCTGGAAACACCATATATTTT. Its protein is CASSLSPGQGLSGNTIYF.

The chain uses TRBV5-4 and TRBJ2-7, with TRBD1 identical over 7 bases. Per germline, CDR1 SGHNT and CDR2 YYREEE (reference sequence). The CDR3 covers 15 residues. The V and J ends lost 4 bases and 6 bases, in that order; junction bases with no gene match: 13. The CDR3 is CASSTQDRYTFEQYF. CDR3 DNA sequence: TGTGCCAGCAGCACTCAGGACAGGTATACTTTCGAGCAGTACTTC.

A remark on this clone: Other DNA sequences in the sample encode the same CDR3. CDR3 protein: CASSPGQGTDTQYF. Here the CDR3 DNA reads TGTGCCAGCAGCCCCGGACAGGGCACAGATACGCAGTATTTT. J is TRBJ2-3 and V is TRBV11-3; 7 bases fit TRBD1. The CDR3 runs to 14 residues. V was clipped by 5 bases and J by 1 base; unmatched bases: 3. Germline CDR1 and CDR2: SGHNT and YENEEA.

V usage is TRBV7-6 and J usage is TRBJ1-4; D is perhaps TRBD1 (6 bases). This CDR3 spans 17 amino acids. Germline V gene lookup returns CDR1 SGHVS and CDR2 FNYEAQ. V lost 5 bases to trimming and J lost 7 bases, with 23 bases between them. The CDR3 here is CASSPPVGTRGSEKLFF. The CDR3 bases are TGTGCCAGCAGCCCCCCCGTAGGGACACGCGGGAGTGAAAAACTGTTTTTT.

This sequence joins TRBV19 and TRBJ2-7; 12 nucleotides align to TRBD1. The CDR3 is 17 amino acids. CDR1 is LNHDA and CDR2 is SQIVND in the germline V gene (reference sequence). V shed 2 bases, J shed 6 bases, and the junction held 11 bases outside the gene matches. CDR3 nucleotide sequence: TGTGCCAGTAGTATAATTGGGACAGGGGGCGCGACGGGCGAGCAGTACTTC. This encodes CASSIIGTGGATGEQYF.

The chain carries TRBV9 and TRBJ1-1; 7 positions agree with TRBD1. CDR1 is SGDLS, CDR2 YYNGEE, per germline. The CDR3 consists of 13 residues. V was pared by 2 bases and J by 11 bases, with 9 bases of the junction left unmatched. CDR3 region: CASSVDDRARAFF. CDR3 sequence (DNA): TGTGCCAGCAGCGTGGACGACAGGGCGAGGGCTTTCTTT.

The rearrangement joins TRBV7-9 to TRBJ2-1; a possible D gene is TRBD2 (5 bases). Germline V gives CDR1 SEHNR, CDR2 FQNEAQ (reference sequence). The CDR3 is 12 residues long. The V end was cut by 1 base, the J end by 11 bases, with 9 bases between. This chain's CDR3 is CASSLENGKQFF. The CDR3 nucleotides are TGTGCCAGCAGCTTAGAAAACGGGAAGCAGTTCTTC.

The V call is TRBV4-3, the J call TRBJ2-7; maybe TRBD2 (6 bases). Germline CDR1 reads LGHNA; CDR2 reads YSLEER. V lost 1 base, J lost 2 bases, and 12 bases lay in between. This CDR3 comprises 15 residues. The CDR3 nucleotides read TGCGCCAGCAGCCAAGTGCGCGGGATGACCTACGAGCAGTACTTC. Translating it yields CASSQVRGMTYEQYF.

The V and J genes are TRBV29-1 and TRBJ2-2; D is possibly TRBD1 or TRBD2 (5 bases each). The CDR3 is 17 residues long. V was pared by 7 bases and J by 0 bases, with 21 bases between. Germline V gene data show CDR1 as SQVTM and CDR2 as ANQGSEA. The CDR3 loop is CSAGTFSGKSNTGELFF. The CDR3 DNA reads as TGCAGCGCCGGGACGTTCTCGGGGAAATCGAACACCGGGGAGCTGTTTTTT.

CDR3 coding DNA: TGTGCCAGCAGCTTAATCTCGTCGATTGAGCAGTTCTTC. It yields the protein CASSLISSIEQFF. The genes are TRBV7-2 and TRBJ2-1; D gene unclear. The CDR3 is 13 amino acids. The germline V gene encodes CDR1 SGHTA and CDR2 FQGNSA. V lost 2 bases and J 9 bases, leaving 11 bases between the germline ends.

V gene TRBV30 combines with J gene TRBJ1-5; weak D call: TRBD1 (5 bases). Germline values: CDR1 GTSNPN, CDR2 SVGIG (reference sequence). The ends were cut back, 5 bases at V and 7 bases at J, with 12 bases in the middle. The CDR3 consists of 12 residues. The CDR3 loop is CAWGLGEQPQHF. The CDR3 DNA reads TGTGCCTGGGGGTTGGGGGAACAGCCCCAGCATTTT. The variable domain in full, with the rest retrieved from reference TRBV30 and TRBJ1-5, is SQTIHQWPATLVQPVGSPLSLECTVEGTSNPNLYWYRQAAGRGLQLLFYSVGIGQISSEVPQNLSASRPQDRQFILSSKKLLLSDSGFYLCAWGLGEQPQHFGDGTRLSIL.

The CDR3 region is CAISDTNYYGYTF. The CDR3 DNA reads as TGTGCCATCAGTGACACTAATTACTATGGCTACACCTTC. The rearrangement uses TRBV10-3 and TRBJ1-2; D not resolved. CDR1 is ENHRY, CDR2 SYGVKD, per germline. V lost 3 bases and J 3 bases, leaving 8 bases between the germline ends. CDR3 length equals 13 residues.

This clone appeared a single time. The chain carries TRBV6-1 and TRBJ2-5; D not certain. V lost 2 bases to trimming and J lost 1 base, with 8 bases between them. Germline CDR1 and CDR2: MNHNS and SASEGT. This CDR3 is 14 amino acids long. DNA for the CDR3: TGTGCCAGCAGTGAACAGCTCCTCCAAGAGACCCAGTACTTC. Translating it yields CASSEQLLQETQYF.

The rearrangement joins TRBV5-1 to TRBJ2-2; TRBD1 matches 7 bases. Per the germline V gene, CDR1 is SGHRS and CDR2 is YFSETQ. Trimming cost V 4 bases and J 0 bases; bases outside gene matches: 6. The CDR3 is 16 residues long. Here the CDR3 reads CASSPTGTANTGELFF. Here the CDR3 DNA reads TGCGCCAGCAGCCCAACCGGGACAGCGAACACCGGGGAGCTGTTTTTT.

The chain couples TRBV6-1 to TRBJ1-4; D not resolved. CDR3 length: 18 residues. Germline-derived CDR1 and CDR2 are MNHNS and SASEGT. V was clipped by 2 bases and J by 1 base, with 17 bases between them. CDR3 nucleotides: TGTGCCAGCAGTGAACTCTTCTGGGTCCGAGGAACTAATGAAAAACTGTTTTTT. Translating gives CASSELFWVRGTNEKLFF.

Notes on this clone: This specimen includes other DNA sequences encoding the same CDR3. The CDR3 spells CASTPSGQETQYF. The CDR3 DNA reads TGTGCCAGCACCCCCTCCGGCCAAGAGACCCAGTACTTC. The chain combines TRBV6-5 with TRBJ2-5, with no clear D. Germline values: CDR1 MNHEY, CDR2 SVGAGI. V lost 7 bases and J lost 1, with 10 bases in between. The CDR3 totals 13 residues.

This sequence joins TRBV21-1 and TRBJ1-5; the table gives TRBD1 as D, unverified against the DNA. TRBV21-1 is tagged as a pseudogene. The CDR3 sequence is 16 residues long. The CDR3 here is CASSKEKGQDNQPQHF. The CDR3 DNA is TGTGCCAGCAGCAAAGAAAAGGGGCAGGACAATCAGCCCCAGCATTTT.

CDR3 region: CASSQPSIISLYF. DNA of the CDR3: TGTGCCAGCAGTCAACCCAGTATCATCTCTTTATATTTT. The genes are TRBV7-8 and TRBJ1-3; unclear D gene. This CDR3 is 13 amino acids long. The ends were cut back, 6 bases at V and 14 bases at J, with 20 bases in the middle. Germline CDR1 is SGHVS and CDR2 is FQNEAQ.

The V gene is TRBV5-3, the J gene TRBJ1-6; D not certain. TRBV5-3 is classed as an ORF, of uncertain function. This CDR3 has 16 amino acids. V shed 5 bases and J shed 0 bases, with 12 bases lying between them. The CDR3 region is CARRPDCSSYNSPLHF. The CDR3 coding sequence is TGTGCCAGAAGGCCGGACTGTAGCTCCTATAATTCACCCCTCCACTTT.

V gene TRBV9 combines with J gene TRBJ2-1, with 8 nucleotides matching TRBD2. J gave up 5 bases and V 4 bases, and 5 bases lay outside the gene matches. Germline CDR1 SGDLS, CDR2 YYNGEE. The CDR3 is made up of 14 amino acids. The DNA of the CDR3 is TGTGCCAGCAGCCTGGGACTAGACCACAATGAGCAGTTCTTC. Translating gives CASSLGLDHNEQFF. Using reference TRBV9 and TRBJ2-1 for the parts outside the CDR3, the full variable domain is DSGVTQTPKHLITATGQRVTLRCSPRSGDLSVYWYQQSLDQGLQFLIQYYNGEERAKGNILERFSAQQFPDLHSELNLSSLELGDSALYFCASSLGLDHNEQFFGPGTRLTVL.

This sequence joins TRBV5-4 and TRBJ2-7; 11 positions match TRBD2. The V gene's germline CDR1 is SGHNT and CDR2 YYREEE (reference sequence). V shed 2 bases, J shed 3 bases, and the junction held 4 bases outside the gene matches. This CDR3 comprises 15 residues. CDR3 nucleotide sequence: TGTGCCAGCAGCTTACCGGGACTAGCGGTCTACGAGCAGTACTTC. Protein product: CASSLPGLAVYEQYF.

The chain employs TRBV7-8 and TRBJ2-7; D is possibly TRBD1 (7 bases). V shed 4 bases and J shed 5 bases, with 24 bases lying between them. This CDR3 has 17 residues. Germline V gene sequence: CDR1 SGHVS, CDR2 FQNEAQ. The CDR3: CASSWRGLALPENEQYF. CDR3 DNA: TGTGCCAGCAGCTGGAGGGGGCTAGCGCTACCCGAGAACGAGCAGTACTTC.